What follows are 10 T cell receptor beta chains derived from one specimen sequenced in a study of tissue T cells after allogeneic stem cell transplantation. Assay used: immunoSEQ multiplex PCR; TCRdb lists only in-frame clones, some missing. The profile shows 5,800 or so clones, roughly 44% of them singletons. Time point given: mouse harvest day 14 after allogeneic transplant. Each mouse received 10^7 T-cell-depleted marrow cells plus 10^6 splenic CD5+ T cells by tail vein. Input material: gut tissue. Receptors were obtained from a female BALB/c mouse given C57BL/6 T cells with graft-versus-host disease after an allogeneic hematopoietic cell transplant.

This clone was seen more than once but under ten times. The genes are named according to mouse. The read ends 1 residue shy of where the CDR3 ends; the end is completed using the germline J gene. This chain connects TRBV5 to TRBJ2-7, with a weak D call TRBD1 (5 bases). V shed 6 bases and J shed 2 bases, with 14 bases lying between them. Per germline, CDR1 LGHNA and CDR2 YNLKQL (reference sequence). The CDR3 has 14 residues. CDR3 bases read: TGTGCCAGCAGTCCCACAGGAAAACCCTATGAACAGTAC. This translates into CASSPTGKPYEQY. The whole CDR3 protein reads CASSPTGKPYEQYF.

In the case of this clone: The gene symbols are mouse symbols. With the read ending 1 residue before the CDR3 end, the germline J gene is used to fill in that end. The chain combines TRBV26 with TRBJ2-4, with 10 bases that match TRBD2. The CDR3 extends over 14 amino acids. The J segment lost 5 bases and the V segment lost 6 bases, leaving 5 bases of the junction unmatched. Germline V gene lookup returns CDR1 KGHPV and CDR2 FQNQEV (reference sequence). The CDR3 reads CASRYRDWGNTLYF. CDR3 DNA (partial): TGTGCCAGCAGGTACCGGGACTGGGGAAACACCTTGTAC.

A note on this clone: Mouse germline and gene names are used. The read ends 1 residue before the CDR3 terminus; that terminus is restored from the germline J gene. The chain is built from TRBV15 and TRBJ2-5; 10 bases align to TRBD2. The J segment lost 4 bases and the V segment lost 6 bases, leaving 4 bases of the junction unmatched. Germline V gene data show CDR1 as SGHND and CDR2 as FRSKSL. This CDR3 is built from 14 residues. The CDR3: CASRPGLGEDTQYF. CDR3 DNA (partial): TGTGCCAGCAGGCCCGGACTGGGGGAAGACACCCAGTAC.

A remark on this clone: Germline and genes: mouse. The sequenced part of the CDR3 DNA is TGTGCTAGCAGTAGAGGCACCGGGCAGCTCTAC. This gives the protein CASSRGTGQLY. The whole CDR3 protein reads CASSRGTGQLYF. This chain links TRBV17 with TRBJ2-2; D is uncertain. The observed sequence ends 1 residue before the CDR3 terminus, with the missing tail filled in from the germline J gene. The CDR3 is 12 residues long. Germline CDR1 MNHDT, CDR2 YYDKIL. V lost 1 base to trimming and J lost 4 bases, with 1 base between them.

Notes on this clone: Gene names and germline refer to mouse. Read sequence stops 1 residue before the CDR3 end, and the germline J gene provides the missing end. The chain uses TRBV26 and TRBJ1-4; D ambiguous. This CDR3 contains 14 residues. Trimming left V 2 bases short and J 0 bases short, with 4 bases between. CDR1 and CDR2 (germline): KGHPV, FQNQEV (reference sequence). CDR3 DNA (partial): TGTGCCAGCAGTCTGCCAATTTCCAACGAAAGATTATTT. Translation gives CASSLPISNERLF. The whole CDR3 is CASSLPISNERLFF.

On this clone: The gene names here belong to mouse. The sequenced CDR3 bases are TGTGCCAGCAGTCCCGGGACAACTTCTGGAAATACGCTCTAT. This encodes CASSPGTTSGNTLY. The CDR3 in its entirety is CASSPGTTSGNTLYF. This rearrangement joins TRBV19 to TRBJ1-3; possible D gene TRBD1, 6 bases. The missing CDR3 end, 1 residue past where the read stops, is filled in from the germline J gene. In germline, CDR1 is FNHDT, CDR2 SITEND (reference sequence). V gave up 4 bases and J gave up 0 bases, with 11 bases separating them. The CDR3 covers 15 residues.

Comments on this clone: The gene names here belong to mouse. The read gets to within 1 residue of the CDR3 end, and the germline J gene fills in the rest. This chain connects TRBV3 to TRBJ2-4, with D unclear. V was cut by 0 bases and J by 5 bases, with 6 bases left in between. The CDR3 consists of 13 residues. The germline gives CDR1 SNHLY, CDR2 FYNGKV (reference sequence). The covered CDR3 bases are TGTGCCAGCAGCTTAGCAGGGTTAAACACCTTGTAC. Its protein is CASSLAGLNTLY. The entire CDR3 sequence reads CASSLAGLNTLYF.

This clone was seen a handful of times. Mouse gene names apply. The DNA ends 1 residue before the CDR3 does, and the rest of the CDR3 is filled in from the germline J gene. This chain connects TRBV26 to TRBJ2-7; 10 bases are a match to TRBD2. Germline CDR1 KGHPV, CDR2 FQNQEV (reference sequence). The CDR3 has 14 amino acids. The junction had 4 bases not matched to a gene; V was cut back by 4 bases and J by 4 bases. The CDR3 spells CASSRLGGPYEQYF. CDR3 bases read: TGTGCCAGCAGTCGACTGGGGGGCCCTTATGAACAGTAC.

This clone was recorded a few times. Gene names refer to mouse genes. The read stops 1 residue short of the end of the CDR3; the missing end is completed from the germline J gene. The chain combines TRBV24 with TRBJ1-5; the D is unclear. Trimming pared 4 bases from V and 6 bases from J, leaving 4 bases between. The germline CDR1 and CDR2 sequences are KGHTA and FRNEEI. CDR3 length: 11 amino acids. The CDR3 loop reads CASSPLQAPLF. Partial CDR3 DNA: TGTGCCAGCAGTCCTCTCCAGGCTCCGCTT.

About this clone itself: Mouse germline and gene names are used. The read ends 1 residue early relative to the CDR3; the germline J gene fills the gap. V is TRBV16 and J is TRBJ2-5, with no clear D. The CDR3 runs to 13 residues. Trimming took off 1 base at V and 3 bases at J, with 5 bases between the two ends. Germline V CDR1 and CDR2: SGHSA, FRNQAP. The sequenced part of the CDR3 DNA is TGTGCAAGCAGCTTAGGCCATCAAGACACCCAGTAC. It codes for CASSLGHQDTQY. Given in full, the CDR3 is CASSLGHQDTQYF. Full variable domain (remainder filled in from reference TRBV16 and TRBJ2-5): NAGVIQTPRHKVTGKGQEATLWCEPISGHSAVFWYRQTIVQGLEFLTYFRNQAPIDDSGMPKERFSAQMPNQSHSTLKIQSTQPQDSAVYLCASSLGHQDTQYFGPGTRLLVL.